In its sample, the clone carrying this TCR beta chain was seen a few times. TCRdb's table, derived via immunoSEQ multiplex PCR, lists solely in-frame clones and lacks some. The sample holds about 110,000 clones, roughly 86% seen once. The data belong to a study of T cell responses to AZD1222 COVID-19 vaccine. V was trimmed by 5 bases and J by 5 bases, leaving 12 bases between them. Germline V lookup: CDR1 MNHEY, CDR2 SVGAGI. This CDR3 has 13 amino acids. The sample consisted of peripheral blood, taken on day 0 of AZD1222 vaccination. The clonotype comes from an adult in good health. The rearrangement uses TRBV6-5 and TRBJ1-1; perhaps TRBD1 as D (6 bases). As DNA, the CDR3 is TGTGCCAGCAGTCGCAGGGGAGGGACTGAAGCTTTCTTT. It specifies CASSRRGGTEAFF.